These T cell receptor beta chains were read from a single sample in a study of shared clonotypes between healthy human individuals. Clones were read by immunoSEQ multiplex PCR, and TCRdb kept only the in-frame ones, dropping some. Of about 1.5 million clones in the sample, 95% to 99% were seen once. The sequenced sample was naive CD4+ T cells sorted from blood. Receptors were obtained from a man aged 25 to 40 in good health. CDR3s include the opening cysteine and the closing phenylalanine or tryptophan. D genes are given only for firm matches. Rows give clone size only sometimes, using once, few, many, or a class for an expanded clone.

NA	TRBV18	TRBJ1-1	once	CASSPRAGSDTEAFF	TGTGCCAGCTCACCACGGGCAGGGAGTGACACTGAAGCTTTCTTT
TRBD2	TRBV18	TRBJ2-3	NA	CASSPSFPSGGTDTQYF	TGTGCCAGCTCACCATCTTTCCCCAGCGGGGGAACAGATACGCAGTATTTT
TRBD2	TRBV2	TRBJ2-1	NA	CASLDKVAGVSYNEQFF	TGTGCCAGCCTCGACAAAGTAGCGGGAGTCTCCTACAATGAGCAGTTCTTC
NA	TRBV2	TRBJ2-5	NA	CASSSGVQETQYF	TGTGCCAGCAGTAGTGGGGTTCAGGAGACCCAGTACTTC
NA	TRBV5-1	TRBJ1-2	NA	CASSLEGLQEGYTF	TGCGCCAGCAGCTTGGAGGGACTACAAGAAGGCTACACCTTC
NA	TRBV18	TRBJ2-7	NA	CASSPSEGGRSYEQYF	TGTGCCAGCTCACCTTCCGAGGGGGGCAGGTCCTACGAGCAGTACTTC
NA	TRBV28	TRBJ2-7	NA	CASRPHGEGLVYVYEQYF	TGTGCCAGCAGACCCCACGGGGAAGGACTCGTATATGTTTACGAGCAGTACTTC
NA	TRBV19	TRBJ2-2	NA	CASSIDLGAGELFF	TGTGCCAGTAGTATAGACCTAGGGGCCGGGGAGCTGTTTTTT
TRBD1	TRBV7-8	TRBJ2-6	NA	CASSLARTGGPSGANVLTF	TGTGCCAGCAGCTTAGCCCGGACAGGGGGCCCCTCTGGGGCCAACGTCCTGACTTTC
TRBD1	TRBV19	TRBJ2-7	NA	CASSAGTGAHEQYF	TGTGCCAGTAGTGCCGGGACAGGGGCCCACGAGCAGTACTTC
NA	TRBV15	TRBJ2-7	NA	CATSRDGGGARSYEQYF	TGTGCCACCAGCAGAGATGGGGGCGGGGCGAGGTCCTACGAGCAGTACTTC
NA	TRBV5-6	TRBJ2-5	NA	CASSWVVGKQETQYF	TGTGCCAGCAGCTGGGTAGTGGGTAAGCAAGAGACCCAGTACTTC
NA	TRBV18	TRBJ1-5	once	CASSPAASTINQPQHF	TGTGCCAGCTCACCGGCGGCCTCCACTATCAATCAGCCCCAGCATTTT
TRBD1	TRBV7-9	TRBJ1-1	NA	CASSLLRTGIFTEAFF	TGTGCCAGCAGCTTACTCCGGACAGGGATATTCACTGAAGCTTTCTTT
NA	TRBV29-1	TRBJ2-7	NA	CSVQQGPYEQYF	TGCAGCGTTCAACAGGGACCCTACGAGCAGTACTTC
TRBD1	TRBV5-8	TRBJ1-1	NA	CAMTGVTEAFF	TGTGCCATGACAGGGGTCACTGAAGCTTTCTTT
TRBD1	TRBV27	TRBJ1-5	NA	CASSDRGRLGGNQPQHF	TGTGCCAGCAGTGACAGGGGGCGCCTGGGTGGCAATCAGCCCCAGCATTTT
NA	TRBV5-4	TRBJ2-3	NA	CASSLAGGTDTQYF	TGTGCCAGCAGCTTGGCGGGCGGCACAGATACGCAGTATTTT
NA	TRBV29-1	TRBJ2-7	NA	CSVEPGPYEQYF	TGCAGCGTTGAACCAGGGCCCTACGAGCAGTACTTC
TRBD1	TRBV6-4	TRBJ2-7	NA	CASSLAAGTGGPTYEQYF	TGTGCCAGCAGTTTAGCGGCCGGGACAGGGGGCCCTACCTACGAGCAGTACTTC
NA	TRBV7-9	TRBJ2-7	NA	CASSLSFSTDEQYF	TGTGCCAGCAGCTTGAGTTTTAGCACTGACGAGCAGTACTTC
NA	TRBV6-5	TRBJ1-1	NA	CASTASWGMNTEAFF	TGTGCCAGCACCGCTTCTTGGGGAATGAACACTGAAGCTTTCTTT
NA	TRBV7-2	TRBJ2-7	NA	CASSPRTAYEQYF	TGTGCCAGCAGCCCACGGACAGCCTACGAGCAGTACTTC
NA	TRBV29-1	TRBJ2-3	NA	CSVESGIGTDTQYF	TGCAGCGTTGAATCGGGGATAGGCACAGATACGCAGTATTTT
NA	TRBV5-1	TRBJ2-7	once	CASSPQGGTYWEQYF	TGCGCCAGCAGCCCCCAGGGGGGAACTTACTGGGAGCAGTACTTC
NA	TRBV5-4	TRBJ2-1	NA	CASSLTMNNEQFF	TGTGCCAGCAGCTTGACTATGAACAATGAGCAGTTCTTC